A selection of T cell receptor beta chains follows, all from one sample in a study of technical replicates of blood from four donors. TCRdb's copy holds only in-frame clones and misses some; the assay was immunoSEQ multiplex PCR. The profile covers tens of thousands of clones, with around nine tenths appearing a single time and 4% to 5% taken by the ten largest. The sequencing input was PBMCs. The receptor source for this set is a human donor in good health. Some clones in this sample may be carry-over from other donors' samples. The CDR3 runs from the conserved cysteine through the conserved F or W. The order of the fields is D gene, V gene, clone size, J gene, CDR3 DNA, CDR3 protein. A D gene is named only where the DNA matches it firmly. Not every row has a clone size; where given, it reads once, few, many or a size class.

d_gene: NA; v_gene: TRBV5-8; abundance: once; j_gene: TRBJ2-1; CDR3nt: TGTGCCAGCAGCTTGTCGGGTGAGCAGTTCTTC; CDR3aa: CASSLSGEQFF
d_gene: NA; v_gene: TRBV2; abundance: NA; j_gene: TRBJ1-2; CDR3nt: TGTGCCAGCAGAGATTCGGCAGGGTATGGCTACACCTTC; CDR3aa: CASRDSAGYGYTF
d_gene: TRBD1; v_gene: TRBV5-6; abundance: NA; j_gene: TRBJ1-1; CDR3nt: TGTGCCAGCAGCTGGGGACAGGTTATTCTGTCCGAAGCTTTCTTT; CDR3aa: CASSWGQVILSEAFF
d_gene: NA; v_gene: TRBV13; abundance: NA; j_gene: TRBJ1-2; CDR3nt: TGTGCCAGCAGCTTAGCCCAACAACAGGTTCCCTTTGGCTACACCTTC; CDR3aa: CASSLAQQQVPFGYTF
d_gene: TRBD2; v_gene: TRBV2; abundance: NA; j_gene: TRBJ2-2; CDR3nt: TGTGCCAGCAGTGCGACTAGCGGGGACACCGGGGAGCTGTTTTTT; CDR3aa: CASSATSGDTGELFF
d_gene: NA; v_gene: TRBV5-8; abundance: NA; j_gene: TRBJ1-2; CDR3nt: TGTGCCAGCAGCTTCACCGGAGAGAGTATCTATGGCTACACCTTC; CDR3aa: CASSFTGESIYGYTF
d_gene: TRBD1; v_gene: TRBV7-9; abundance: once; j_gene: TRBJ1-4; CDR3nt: TGTGCCAGCAGCCCGACAGGGGTGGTTGAAAAACTGTTTTTT; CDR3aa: CASSPTGVVEKLFF
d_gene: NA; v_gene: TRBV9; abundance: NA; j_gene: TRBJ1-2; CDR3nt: TGTGCCAGCAGCGTAGCGGGATATGGCTACACCTTC; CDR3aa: CASSVAGYGYTF
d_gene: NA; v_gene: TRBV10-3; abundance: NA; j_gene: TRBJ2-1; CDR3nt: TGTGCCACACTCGAGGCTATACGCAATGAGCAGTTCTTC; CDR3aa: CATLEAIRNEQFF
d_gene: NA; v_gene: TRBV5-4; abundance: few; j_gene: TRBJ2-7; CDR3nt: TGTGCCAGCAGCTTGAGCACAGGATTCTACGAGCAGTACTTC; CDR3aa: CASSLSTGFYEQYF
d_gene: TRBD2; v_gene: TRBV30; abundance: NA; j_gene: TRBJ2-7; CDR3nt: TGTGCCTGGAGCAGCCTAGCGGGACCAGGCGAGCAGTACTTC; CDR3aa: CAWSSLAGPGEQYF
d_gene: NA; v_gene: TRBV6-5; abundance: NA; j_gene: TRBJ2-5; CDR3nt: TGTGCCAGCCGAGCCGGGGTCAACCGGCCAGAGACCCAGTACTTC; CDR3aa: CASRAGVNRPETQYF
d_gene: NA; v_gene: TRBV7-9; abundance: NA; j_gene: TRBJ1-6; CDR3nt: TGTGCCAGCAGCCACTCCGATGGTACCCTCCACTTT; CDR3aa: CASSHSDGTLHF
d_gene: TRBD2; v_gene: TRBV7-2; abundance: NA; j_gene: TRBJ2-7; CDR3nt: TGTGCCAGCAGCCAGCTAGCGGGGGGCCCCTCCTACGAGCAGTACTTC; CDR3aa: CASSQLAGGPSYEQYF
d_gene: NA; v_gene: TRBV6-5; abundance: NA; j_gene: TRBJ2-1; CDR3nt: TGTGCCAGCAGTTACCTTCGGGACTTGTACAATGAGCAGTTCTTC; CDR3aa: CASSYLRDLYNEQFF
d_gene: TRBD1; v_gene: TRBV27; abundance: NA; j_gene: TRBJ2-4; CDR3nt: TGTGCCAGCAGTTTATGGACAGGGACAAAAAACATTCAGTACTTC; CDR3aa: CASSLWTGTKNIQYF
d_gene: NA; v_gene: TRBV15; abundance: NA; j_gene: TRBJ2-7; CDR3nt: TGTGCCACCAGCAGAGTGCTGTCTCAGGACGAGCAGTACTTC; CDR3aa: CATSRVLSQDEQYF
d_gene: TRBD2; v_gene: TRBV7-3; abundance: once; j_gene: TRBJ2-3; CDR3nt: TGTGCCAGCAGCTTAAGCGGGAGGGACGATACGCAGTATTTT; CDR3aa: CASSLSGRDDTQYF
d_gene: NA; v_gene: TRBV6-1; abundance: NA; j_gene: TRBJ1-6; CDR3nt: TGTGCCAGCAGTGAACGGACGGGGGGCCCACCCCTCCACTTT; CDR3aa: CASSERTGGPPLHF
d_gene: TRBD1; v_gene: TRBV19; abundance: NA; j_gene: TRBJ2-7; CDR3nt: TGTGCCAGTAGTGACAGGGGGGGGCTGAGCGAGCAGTACTTC; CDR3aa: CASSDRGGLSEQYF
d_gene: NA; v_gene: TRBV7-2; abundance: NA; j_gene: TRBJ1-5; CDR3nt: TGTGCCAGCAGCTTAGTCGGGGTTGGTCAGCCCCAGCATTTT; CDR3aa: CASSLVGVGQPQHF
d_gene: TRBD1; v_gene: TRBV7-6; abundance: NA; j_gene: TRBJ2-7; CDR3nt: TGTGCCAGCAGCCAAGGACAGGGGATCTCCTACGAGCAGTACTTC; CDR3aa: CASSQGQGISYEQYF
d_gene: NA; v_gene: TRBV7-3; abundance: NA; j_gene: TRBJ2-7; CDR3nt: TGTGCCAGCAGCCCAGGATCACCCTACGAGCAGTACTTC; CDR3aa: CASSPGSPYEQYF
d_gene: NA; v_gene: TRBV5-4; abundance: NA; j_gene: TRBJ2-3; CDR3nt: TGTGCCACCCGAGGGCAGTCCACAGATACGCAGTATTTT; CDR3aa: CATRGQSTDTQYF
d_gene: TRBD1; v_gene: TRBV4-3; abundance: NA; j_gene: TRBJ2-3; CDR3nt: TGCGCCAGCAGCCAGAGTAGAGGGGGCATAGATACGCAGTATTTT; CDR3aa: CASSQSRGGIDTQYF
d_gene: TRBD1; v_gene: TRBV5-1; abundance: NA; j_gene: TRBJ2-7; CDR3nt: TGCGCCAGCAGCGGCACAACAGGGGGGACGTGGTTC; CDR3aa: CASSGTTGGTWF
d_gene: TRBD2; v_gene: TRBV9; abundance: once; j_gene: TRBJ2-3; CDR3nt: TGTGCCAGCAGCGTAGCTGTTGGCGGGGGGGCAGATACGCAGTATTTT; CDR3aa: CASSVAVGGGADTQYF
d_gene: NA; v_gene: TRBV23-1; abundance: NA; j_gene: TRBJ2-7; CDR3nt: TGCGCCAGCACTCACTCCGATCAGGTGGGCGAGCAGTACTTC; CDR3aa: CASTHSDQVGEQYF
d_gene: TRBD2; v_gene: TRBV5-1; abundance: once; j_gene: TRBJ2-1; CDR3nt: TGCGCCAGCAGCTTGATAGCGGGAGGCTACAATGAGCAGTTCTTC; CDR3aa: CASSLIAGGYNEQFF
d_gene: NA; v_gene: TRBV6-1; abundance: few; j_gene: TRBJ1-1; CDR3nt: TGTGCCAGCAGTCTCGGTCCTTTGGCTGAAGCTTTCTTT; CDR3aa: CASSLGPLAEAFF
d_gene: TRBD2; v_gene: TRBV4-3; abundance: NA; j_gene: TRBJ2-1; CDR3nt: TGCGCCAGTGGGACTAGCGGGAGCAACGGTGAGCAGTTCTTC; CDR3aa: CASGTSGSNGEQFF
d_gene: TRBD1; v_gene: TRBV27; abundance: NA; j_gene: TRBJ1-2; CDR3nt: TGTGCCAGCAGTCCGGACAGGGTCCGGGGCTACACCTTC; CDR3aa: CASSPDRVRGYTF
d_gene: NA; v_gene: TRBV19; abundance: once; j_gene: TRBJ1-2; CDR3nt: TGTGCCAGTAGTATAGGCGGGACTTACTATGGCTACACCTTC; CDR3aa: CASSIGGTYYGYTF
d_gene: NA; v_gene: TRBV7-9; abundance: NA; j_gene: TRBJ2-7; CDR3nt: TGTGCCAGCAGCTTAGGGGACTTATCCTACGAGCAGTACTTC; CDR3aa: CASSLGDLSYEQYF
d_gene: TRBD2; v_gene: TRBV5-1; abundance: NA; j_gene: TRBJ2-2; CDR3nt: TGCGCCAGCAGCTTGGGACCCGCGGGGGACCCAACCGGGGAGCTGTTTTTT; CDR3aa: CASSLGPAGDPTGELFF
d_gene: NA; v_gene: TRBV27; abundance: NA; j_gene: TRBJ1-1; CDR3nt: TGTGCCAGCAGGGATCGGAGGACAGACTCAAACACTGAAGCTTTCTTT; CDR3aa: CASRDRRTDSNTEAFF
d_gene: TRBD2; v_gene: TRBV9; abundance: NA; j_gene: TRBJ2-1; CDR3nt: TGTGCCAGCAACTCGGGACTAGCGGGGGGAAAGCGGGTCTTC; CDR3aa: CASNSGLAGGKRVF
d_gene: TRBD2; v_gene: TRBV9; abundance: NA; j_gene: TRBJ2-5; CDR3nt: TGTGCCAGCAGCCCCCGGACTAGTAGTGAGACCCAGTACTTC; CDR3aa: CASSPRTSSETQYF
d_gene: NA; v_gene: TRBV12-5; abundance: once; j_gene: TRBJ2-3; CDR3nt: TGTGCTAGTGGTTTGGTACGAGGTGGCACAGATACGCAGTATTTT; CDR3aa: CASGLVRGGTDTQYF
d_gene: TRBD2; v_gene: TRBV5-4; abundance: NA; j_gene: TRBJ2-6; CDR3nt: TGTGCCAGCAGCCCGGGACTAATCTACTCTGGGGCCAACGTCCTGACTTTC; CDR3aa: CASSPGLIYSGANVLTF
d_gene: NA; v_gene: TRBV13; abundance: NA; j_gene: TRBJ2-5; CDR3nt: TGTGCCAGCAGCTCCGCAGGGTTTCTACAAGAGACCCAGTACTTC; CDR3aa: CASSSAGFLQETQYF
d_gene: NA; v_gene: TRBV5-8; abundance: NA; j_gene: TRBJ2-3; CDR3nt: TGTGCCAGCAGCTTGCTCAGCGGAAGGACAGATACGCAGTATTTT; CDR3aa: CASSLLSGRTDTQYF
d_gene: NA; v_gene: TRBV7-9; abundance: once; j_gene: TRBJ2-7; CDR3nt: TGTGCCAGCAGCCTAAAGACAGCGATCTACGAGCAGTACTTC; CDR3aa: CASSLKTAIYEQYF
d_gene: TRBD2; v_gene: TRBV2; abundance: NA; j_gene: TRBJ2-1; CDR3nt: TGTGCCAGCAGTCCCCGGGTAGCGGGGGGCGGGAATGAGCAGTTCTTC; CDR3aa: CASSPRVAGGGNEQFF